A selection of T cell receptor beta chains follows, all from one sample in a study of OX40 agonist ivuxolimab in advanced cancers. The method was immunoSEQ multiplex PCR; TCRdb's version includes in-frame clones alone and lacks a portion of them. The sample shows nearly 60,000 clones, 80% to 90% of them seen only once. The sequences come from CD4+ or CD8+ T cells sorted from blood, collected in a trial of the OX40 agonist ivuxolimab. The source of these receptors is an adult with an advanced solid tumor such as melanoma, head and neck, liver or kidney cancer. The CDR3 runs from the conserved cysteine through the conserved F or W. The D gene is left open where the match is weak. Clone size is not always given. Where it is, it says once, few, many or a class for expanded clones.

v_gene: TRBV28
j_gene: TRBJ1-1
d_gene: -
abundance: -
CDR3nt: TGTGCCAGCAGTCCCGTTTACGACGAAGGGGGCACTGAAGCTTTCTTT
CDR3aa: CASSPVYDEGGTEAFF

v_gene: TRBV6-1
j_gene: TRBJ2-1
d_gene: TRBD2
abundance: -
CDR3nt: TGTGCCAGCAGTACTAGCGGGGCGGCCAATGAGCAGTTCTTC
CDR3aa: CASSTSGAANEQFF

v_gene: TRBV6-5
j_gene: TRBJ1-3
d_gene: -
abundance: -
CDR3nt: TGTGCCAGCAGTTACGGGATCGATGGAAACACCATATATTTT
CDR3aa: CASSYGIDGNTIYF

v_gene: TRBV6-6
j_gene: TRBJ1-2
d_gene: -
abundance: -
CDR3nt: TGTGCCAGCAGACGCGGACAGTATGGCTACACCTTC
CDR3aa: CASRRGQYGYTF

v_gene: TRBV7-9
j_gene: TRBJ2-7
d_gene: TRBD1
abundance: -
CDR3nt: TGTGCCAGCAGCTTCTACAGGGGTACGGACTACGAGCAGTACTTC
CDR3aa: CASSFYRGTDYEQYF

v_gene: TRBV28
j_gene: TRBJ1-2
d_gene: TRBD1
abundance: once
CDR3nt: TGTGCCAGCAGTTCCACAGGACAGGGGGCTTTTAACTATGGCTACACCTTC
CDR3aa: CASSSTGQGAFNYGYTF

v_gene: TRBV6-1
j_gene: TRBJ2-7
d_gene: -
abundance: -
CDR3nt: TGTGCCAGCAGCCACGAGACAGCGACCTACGAGCAGTACTTC
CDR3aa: CASSHETATYEQYF

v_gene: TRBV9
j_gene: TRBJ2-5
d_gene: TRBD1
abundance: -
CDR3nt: TGTGCCAGCAGCGGACACCGGGACAGACAGTACTTC
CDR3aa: CASSGHRDRQYF

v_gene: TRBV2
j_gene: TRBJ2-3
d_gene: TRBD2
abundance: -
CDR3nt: TGTGCCAGCAGTGTGACTAGCGGAACTAGCACAGATACGCAGTATTTT
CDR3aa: CASSVTSGTSTDTQYF

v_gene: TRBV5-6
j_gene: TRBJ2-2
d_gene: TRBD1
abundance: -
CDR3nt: TGTGCCAGCAGCTTGGCAGGGGGCGGGAACACCGGGGAGCTGTTTTTT
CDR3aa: CASSLAGGGNTGELFF

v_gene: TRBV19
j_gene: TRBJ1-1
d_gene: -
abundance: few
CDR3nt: TGTGCCAGTAGCACAGGTAATTCTGAAGCTTTCTTT
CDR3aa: CASSTGNSEAFF

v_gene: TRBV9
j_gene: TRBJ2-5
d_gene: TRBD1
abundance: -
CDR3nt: TGTGCCAGCAGCGTGACCGGGACAGAGCAAGAGACCCAGTACTTC
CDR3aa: CASSVTGTEQETQYF

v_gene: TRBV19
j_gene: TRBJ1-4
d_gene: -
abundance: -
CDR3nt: TGTGCCAGTAGTGCCCTGCGACAATCCAAGGGAAAACTGTTTTTT
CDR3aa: CASSALRQSKGKLFF

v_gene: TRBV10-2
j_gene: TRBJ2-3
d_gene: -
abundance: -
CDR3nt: TGCGCCAGCAGTGAAACTCTCGATACGCAGTATTTT
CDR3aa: CASSETLDTQYF

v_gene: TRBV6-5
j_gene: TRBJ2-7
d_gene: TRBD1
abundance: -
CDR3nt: TGTGCCAGCTCTCTTATGACAGGGGTCGACGAGCAGTACTTC
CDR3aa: CASSLMTGVDEQYF

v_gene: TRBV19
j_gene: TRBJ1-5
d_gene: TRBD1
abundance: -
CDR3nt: TGTGCCAGTAGTACCCCCCGACAGGGGAACAATCAGCCCCAGCATTTT
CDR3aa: CASSTPRQGNNQPQHF

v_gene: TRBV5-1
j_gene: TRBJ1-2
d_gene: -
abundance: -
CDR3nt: TGCGCCAGCAGCTTGGATAGACAGACCTATGGCTACACCTTC
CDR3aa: CASSLDRQTYGYTF

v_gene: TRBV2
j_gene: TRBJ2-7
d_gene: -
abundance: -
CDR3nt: TGTGCCAGCAGTGTTGGTAATCCCCCCTACGAGCAGTACTTC
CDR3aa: CASSVGNPPYEQYF

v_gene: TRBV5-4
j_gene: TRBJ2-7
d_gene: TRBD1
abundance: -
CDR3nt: TGTGCCAGCAGCTTGCGACAGGGAGTAGGCGAGCAGTACTTC
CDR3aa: CASSLRQGVGEQYF

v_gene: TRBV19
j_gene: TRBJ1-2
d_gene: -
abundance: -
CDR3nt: TGTGCCAGTAGTATGGGGGTAGCTAACTATGGCTACACCTTC
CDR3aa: CASSMGVANYGYTF

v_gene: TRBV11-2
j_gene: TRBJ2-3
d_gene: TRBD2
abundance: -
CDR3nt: TGTGCCAGCAGCTTAGGGGCGGGAGGGTTCACAGATACGCAGTATTTT
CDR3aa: CASSLGAGGFTDTQYF

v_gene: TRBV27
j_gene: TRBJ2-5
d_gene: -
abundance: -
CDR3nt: TGTGCCAGCAAGCCCACCTTGACAGAGACCCAGTACTTC
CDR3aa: CASKPTLTETQYF

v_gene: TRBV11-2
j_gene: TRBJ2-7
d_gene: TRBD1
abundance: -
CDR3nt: TGTGCCAGCAGCTTAATACCGGGACAGGGAGTGTACGAGCAGTACTTC
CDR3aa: CASSLIPGQGVYEQYF

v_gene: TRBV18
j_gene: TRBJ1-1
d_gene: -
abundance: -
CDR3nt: TGTGCCAGCTCACCACTGACAGGGAACACTGAAGCTTTCTTT
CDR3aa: CASSPLTGNTEAFF

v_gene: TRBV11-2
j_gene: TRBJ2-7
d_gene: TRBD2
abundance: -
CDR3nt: TGTGCCAGCAGCTTCAGCGGGAGCCGACAGCTGTACTTC
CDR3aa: CASSFSGSRQLYF

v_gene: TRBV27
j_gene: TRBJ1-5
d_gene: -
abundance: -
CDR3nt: TGTGCCAGCAGGGTAGGTTTAAATCAGCCCCAGCATTTT
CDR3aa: CASRVGLNQPQHF

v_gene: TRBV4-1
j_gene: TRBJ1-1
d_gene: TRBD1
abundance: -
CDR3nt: TGCGCCAGCAGCTGGGACAGGATGAACACTGAAGCTTTCTTT
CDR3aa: CASSWDRMNTEAFF

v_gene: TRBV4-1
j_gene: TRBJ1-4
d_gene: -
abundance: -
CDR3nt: TGCGCCAGCCTAACTGGGGGTAAACTGTTTTTT
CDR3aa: CASLTGGKLFF

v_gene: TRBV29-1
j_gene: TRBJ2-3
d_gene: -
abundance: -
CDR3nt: TGCAGCGTTGAAGAAACTGATGGCACAGATACGCAGTATTTT
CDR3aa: CSVEETDGTDTQYF

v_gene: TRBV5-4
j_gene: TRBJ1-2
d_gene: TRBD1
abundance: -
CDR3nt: TGTGCCAGCAGACCGACAGGGGGTAATGGCTACACCTTC
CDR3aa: CASRPTGGNGYTF